This T cell receptor beta chain appears in the sequencing data of a study of cytomegalovirus exposure and HLA in healthy donors. Study-wide context: Findings of an earlier analysis included under 140 million unique TCR beta sequences from roughly 180 million T cells.

It was with 60 Vbeta and 13 Jbeta primers that the PCR ran. This table comes from immunoSEQ multiplex PCR, and its TCRdb copy is limited to in-frame clones, with some not included. The table lists 80,000 to 95,000 clones, 70% of them singletons. As to this clone: Its target is unknown.

CDR3 length equals 14 residues. Germline V gene lookup returns CDR1 LGHNA and CDR2 YNFKEQ. Notes on the study in general: Overall, roughly 160 TCR beta chains were annotated as cytomegalovirus-associated. Association with HLA alleles at 0.05 false discovery rate was found for 16,951 TCR beta sequences in a later analysis. Within an earlier analysis, most TCR beta V segments proved productive either about 87% or about 30% of the time.

The J gene is TRBJ2-5, the V gene TRBV4-2; 11 bases line up with TRBD1. The end of the DNA aligns better with TRBJ2-7, so the J call may be wrong. The clonotype was recovered from a woman aged 45-60 years in good health and CMV-seropositive. The sequencing input was PBMCs. The CDR3 region is CASSRDRGYYEQYF. The CDR3 region has the DNA TGTGCCAGCAGCCGGGACAGGGGGTACTACGAGCAGTACTTC.